A selection of T cell receptor beta chains follows, all from one sample in a study of cytomegalovirus exposure and HLA in healthy donors. Produced via immunoSEQ multiplex PCR; TCRdb's table is partial and in-frame only. The sample records around 130,000 clones, roughly four fifths being singletons. Source material: PBMCs. These receptors originate from a woman in her fifties or sixties in good health and CMV-seropositive. Each CDR3 is given with its conserved first and last residue. The D gene is left open where the match is weak. Only part of the rows carry a size: once, few, many, or a class if the clone is expanded.

clone size: NA
D gene: TRBD1
V gene: TRBV7-9
J gene: TRBJ2-7
CDR3 protein: CASSLYRGPYEQYF
CDR3 DNA: TGTGCCAGCAGCTTGTACAGGGGGCCCTACGAGCAGTACTTC

clone size: NA
D gene: NA
V gene: TRBV29-1
J gene: TRBJ1-2
CDR3 protein: CSVPAGGYGYTF
CDR3 DNA: TGCAGCGTTCCTGCGGGGGGATATGGCTACACCTTC

clone size: NA
D gene: TRBD2
V gene: TRBV5-4
J gene: TRBJ2-7
CDR3 protein: CASSPLAGRTEEQYF
CDR3 DNA: TGTGCCAGCAGCCCACTAGCGGGGAGGACGGAGGAGCAGTACTTC

clone size: NA
D gene: TRBD2
V gene: TRBV4-1
J gene: TRBJ2-2
CDR3 protein: CASSQEGLVNGELFF
CDR3 DNA: TGCGCCAGCAGCCAAGAGGGACTAGTTAACGGGGAGCTGTTTTTT

clone size: NA
D gene: NA
V gene: TRBV9
J gene: TRBJ2-1
CDR3 protein: CASSGRGGQGYNEQFF
CDR3 DNA: TGTGCCAGCAGCGGGAGGGGCGGGCAGGGCTACAATGAGCAGTTCTTC

clone size: once
D gene: NA
V gene: TRBV2
J gene: TRBJ2-2
CDR3 protein: CASSPQSGELFF
CDR3 DNA: TGTGCCAGCAGTCCTCAGTCCGGGGAGCTGTTTTTT

clone size: NA
D gene: TRBD1
V gene: TRBV7-6
J gene: TRBJ1-5
CDR3 protein: CASSLVQGMGNQPQHF
CDR3 DNA: TGTGCCAGCAGCTTAGTACAGGGGATGGGCAATCAGCCCCAGCATTTT

clone size: NA
D gene: NA
V gene: TRBV18
J gene: TRBJ1-1
CDR3 protein: CASSQGRNTEAFF
CDR3 DNA: TGTGCCAGCTCCCAAGGGAGGAACACTGAAGCTTTCTTT

clone size: NA
D gene: NA
V gene: TRBV5-6
J gene: TRBJ1-4
CDR3 protein: CASSLGATNEKLFF
CDR3 DNA: TGTGCCAGCAGCTTAGGGGCAACTAATGAAAAACTGTTTTTT

clone size: NA
D gene: NA
V gene: TRBV7-9
J gene: TRBJ1-1
CDR3 protein: CASSLTEEGTEAFF
CDR3 DNA: TGTGCCAGCAGCTTAACCGAGGAGGGGACTGAAGCTTTCTTT

clone size: NA
D gene: NA
V gene: TRBV6-4
J gene: TRBJ1-5
CDR3 protein: CASSEPHPGHYFVGLEPQHF
CDR3 DNA: TGTGCCAGCAGTGAGCCCCACCCGGGACACTATTTTGTGGGGTTGGAGCCCCAGCATTTT

clone size: NA
D gene: NA
V gene: TRBV5-4
J gene: TRBJ2-7
CDR3 protein: CASSLGAPGLSEQYF
CDR3 DNA: TGTGCCAGCAGCTTGGGGGCCCCCGGCCTGTCCGAGCAGTACTTC

clone size: NA
D gene: NA
V gene: TRBV20-1
J gene: TRBJ2-1
CDR3 protein: CSARDKHEQFF
CDR3 DNA: TGCAGTGCTAGAGATAAGCATGAGCAGTTCTTC

clone size: NA
D gene: NA
V gene: TRBV29-1
J gene: TRBJ2-5
CDR3 protein: CSVVGVSTGETQYF
CDR3 DNA: TGCAGCGTTGTGGGCGTTAGTACAGGGGAGACCCAGTACTTC

clone size: NA
D gene: TRBD1
V gene: TRBV6-1
J gene: TRBJ1-2
CDR3 protein: CASSSPDRDSYGYTF
CDR3 DNA: TGTGCCAGCAGTTCCCCCGACCGGGACAGCTATGGCTACACCTTC

clone size: NA
D gene: TRBD2
V gene: TRBV7-2
J gene: TRBJ2-7
CDR3 protein: CASTSSGGAYEQYF
CDR3 DNA: TGTGCCAGCACCTCTAGCGGGGGGGCCTACGAGCAGTACTTC

clone size: NA
D gene: TRBD1
V gene: TRBV7-9
J gene: TRBJ1-2
CDR3 protein: CASSRTGWGYTF
CDR3 DNA: TGTGCCAGCAGCAGGACAGGTTGGGGCTACACCTTC

clone size: NA
D gene: NA
V gene: TRBV19
J gene: TRBJ1-5
CDR3 protein: CASSPPRGRNQPQHF
CDR3 DNA: TGTGCCAGTAGTCCCCCTCGTGGCAGGAATCAGCCCCAGCATTTT

clone size: NA
D gene: NA
V gene: TRBV30
J gene: TRBJ2-5
CDR3 protein: CAWSKGREETQYF
CDR3 DNA: TGTGCCTGGAGTAAGGGCAGGGAAGAGACCCAGTACTTC

clone size: once
D gene: NA
V gene: TRBV18
J gene: TRBJ1-1
CDR3 protein: CASSLSRANTEAFF
CDR3 DNA: TGTGCCAGCTCGTTAAGCAGGGCGAACACTGAAGCTTTCTTT

clone size: NA
D gene: TRBD1
V gene: TRBV9
J gene: TRBJ2-2
CDR3 protein: CASSPRTGSSGELFF
CDR3 DNA: TGTGCCAGCAGCCCGCGGACAGGTTCGTCCGGGGAGCTGTTTTTT

clone size: few
D gene: TRBD1
V gene: TRBV9
J gene: TRBJ2-5
CDR3 protein: CASSARDRGQETQYF
CDR3 DNA: TGTGCCAGCAGCGCCCGGGACAGGGGCCAAGAGACCCAGTACTTC

clone size: NA
D gene: TRBD1
V gene: TRBV5-1
J gene: TRBJ2-1
CDR3 protein: CASSFRGPPNEQFF
CDR3 DNA: TGCGCCAGCAGCTTCAGGGGGCCCCCCAATGAGCAGTTCTTC

clone size: NA
D gene: TRBD2
V gene: TRBV5-1
J gene: TRBJ2-1
CDR3 protein: CASSRGLAGRIYNEQFF
CDR3 DNA: TGCGCCAGCAGCAGAGGACTAGCGGGGCGAATTTACAATGAGCAGTTCTTC

clone size: NA
D gene: NA
V gene: TRBV29-1
J gene: TRBJ2-7
CDR3 protein: CSVEDRGYEQYF
CDR3 DNA: TGCAGCGTTGAAGATCGCGGCTACGAGCAGTACTTC

clone size: NA
D gene: TRBD1
V gene: TRBV5-5
J gene: TRBJ1-2
CDR3 protein: CASSSTPGQGAWGYTF
CDR3 DNA: TGTGCCAGCAGCTCCACCCCGGGACAGGGGGCCTGGGGCTACACCTTC

clone size: NA
D gene: NA
V gene: TRBV7-2
J gene: TRBJ2-6
CDR3 protein: CASSPSPYPSRANVLTF
CDR3 DNA: TGTGCCAGCAGTCCAAGCCCGTATCCCTCTCGGGCCAACGTCCTGACTTTC

clone size: few
D gene: NA
V gene: TRBV14
J gene: TRBJ2-6
CDR3 protein: CASSPDISGANVLTF
CDR3 DNA: TGTGCCAGCAGCCCCGACATTTCCGGGGCCAACGTCCTGACTTTC

clone size: NA
D gene: NA
V gene: TRBV12-5
J gene: TRBJ2-1
CDR3 protein: CASGLWRDEQFF
CDR3 DNA: TGTGCTAGTGGTTTGTGGCGGGATGAGCAGTTCTTC

clone size: NA
D gene: NA
V gene: TRBV5-4
J gene: TRBJ1-2
CDR3 protein: CASSSTGSYGYTF
CDR3 DNA: TGTGCCAGCAGCTCCACAGGGAGCTATGGCTACACCTTC

clone size: NA
D gene: NA
V gene: TRBV9
J gene: TRBJ2-3
CDR3 protein: CASSMAGLDTQYF
CDR3 DNA: TGTGCCAGCAGCATGGCAGGGTTAGATACGCAGTATTTT

clone size: NA
D gene: TRBD2
V gene: TRBV30
J gene: TRBJ2-5
CDR3 protein: CAWSATSGGETQYF
CDR3 DNA: TGTGCCTGGAGTGCGACTAGCGGGGGAGAGACCCAGTACTTC

clone size: few
D gene: NA
V gene: TRBV5-1
J gene: TRBJ2-5
CDR3 protein: CASSPNGGAGETQYF
CDR3 DNA: TGCGCCAGCAGCCCGAATGGGGGCGCGGGAGAGACCCAGTACTTC

clone size: NA
D gene: TRBD1
V gene: TRBV10-3
J gene: TRBJ1-5
CDR3 protein: CAIGTGGGGRQPQHF
CDR3 DNA: TGTGCCATCGGGACAGGGGGAGGGGGGCGTCAGCCCCAGCATTTT

clone size: few
D gene: TRBD1
V gene: TRBV4-2
J gene: TRBJ2-1
CDR3 protein: CASSRDRANEQFF
CDR3 DNA: TGTGCCAGCAGTAGGGACAGGGCCAATGAGCAGTTCTTC

clone size: NA
D gene: TRBD2
V gene: TRBV6-1
J gene: TRBJ2-5
CDR3 protein: CASRRAGAHQETQYF
CDR3 DNA: TGTGCCAGCAGGCGAGCGGGGGCCCACCAAGAGACCCAGTACTTC

clone size: NA
D gene: TRBD1
V gene: TRBV6-1
J gene: TRBJ2-3
CDR3 protein: CASKPNHRGPDTQYF
CDR3 DNA: TGTGCCAGCAAGCCTAACCACAGGGGGCCCGATACGCAGTATTTT

clone size: NA
D gene: TRBD1
V gene: TRBV5-5
J gene: TRBJ2-3
CDR3 protein: CASSLAVGQGADTQYF
CDR3 DNA: TGTGCCAGCAGCTTGGCCGTTGGACAGGGTGCAGATACGCAGTATTTT

clone size: NA
D gene: NA
V gene: TRBV5-1
J gene: TRBJ2-2
CDR3 protein: CASSVRRVHGELFF
CDR3 DNA: TGCGCCAGCAGCGTCCGCAGGGTTCACGGGGAGCTGTTTTTT

clone size: NA
D gene: NA
V gene: TRBV5-1
J gene: TRBJ2-5
CDR3 protein: CASRGLQETQYF
CDR3 DNA: TGCGCCTCCAGGGGTTTGCAAGAGACCCAGTACTTC

clone size: NA
D gene: NA
V gene: TRBV2
J gene: TRBJ1-5
CDR3 protein: CATRRRGNSNQPQHF
CDR3 DNA: TGTGCCACCAGACGGCGCGGGAATAGCAATCAGCCCCAGCATTTT

clone size: few
D gene: NA
V gene: TRBV15
J gene: TRBJ2-5
CDR3 protein: CATSRGGRMETQYF
CDR3 DNA: TGTGCCACCAGCAGAGGGGGCCGGATGGAGACCCAGTACTTC

clone size: NA
D gene: NA
V gene: TRBV7-9
J gene: TRBJ1-2
CDR3 protein: CASSLALGTNYGYPF
CDR3 DNA: TGTGCCAGCAGCTTAGCCTTGGGGACAAACTATGGCTACCCCTTC

clone size: NA
D gene: NA
V gene: TRBV2
J gene: TRBJ2-7
CDR3 protein: CASRVTSYEQYF
CDR3 DNA: TGTGCCAGCCGGGTGACCTCCTACGAGCAGTACTTC

clone size: NA
D gene: NA
V gene: TRBV6-6
J gene: TRBJ2-7
CDR3 protein: CASSRDRAYEQYF
CDR3 DNA: TGTGCCAGCAGTCGCGACCGGGCCTACGAGCAGTACTTC

clone size: NA
D gene: TRBD1
V gene: TRBV7-8
J gene: TRBJ2-3
CDR3 protein: CASRPRDSITDTQYF
CDR3 DNA: TGTGCCAGCAGGCCCCGGGACAGCATAACAGATACGCAGTATTTT

clone size: NA
D gene: NA
V gene: TRBV6-1
J gene: TRBJ1-4
CDR3 protein: CASTRLGGGNEKLFF
CDR3 DNA: TGTGCCAGCACCCGGCTGGGGGGGGGTAATGAAAAACTGTTTTTT

clone size: NA
D gene: NA
V gene: TRBV5-6
J gene: TRBJ1-2
CDR3 protein: CASNRADYGYTF
CDR3 DNA: TGTGCCAGCAACAGGGCGGACTATGGCTACACCTTC

clone size: NA
D gene: TRBD1
V gene: TRBV10-3
J gene: TRBJ1-3
CDR3 protein: CAVTGQLNTIYF
CDR3 DNA: TGTGCCGTAACGGGACAGTTGAACACCATATATTTT

clone size: NA
D gene: NA
V gene: TRBV27
J gene: TRBJ1-6
CDR3 protein: CASGPNGLRDSPLHF
CDR3 DNA: TGTGCCAGCGGGCCAAATGGACTAAGGGATTCACCCCTCCACTTT

clone size: NA
D gene: NA
V gene: TRBV5-1
J gene: TRBJ2-4
CDR3 protein: CASSSGVSPLTKNIQYF
CDR3 DNA: TGCGCCAGCAGCTCCGGGGTTTCTCCACTAACCAAAAACATTCAGTACTTC

clone size: NA
D gene: NA
V gene: TRBV7-8
J gene: TRBJ1-2
CDR3 protein: CASSPAGIGGYTF
CDR3 DNA: TGTGCCAGCAGCCCCGCCGGGATCGGTGGCTACACCTTC